This T cell receptor beta chain was captured by sequencing in a study of OX40 agonist ivuxolimab in advanced cancers. Measured with immunoSEQ multiplex PCR; TCRdb has only the in-frame clones, and not every one. The sample holds some 57,000 clones, roughly 90% seen once. Trimming at V came to 5 bases and at J to 2 bases, leaving 21 bases not matched to a gene. This CDR3 has 20 residues. CDR1 and CDR2 (germline): MGHRA, YSYEKL. The sequence was collected from an adult with an advanced solid tumor such as melanoma, head and neck, liver or kidney cancer. The sequencing here drew on CD4+ or CD8+ T cells sorted from blood, taken in a trial of the OX40 agonist ivuxolimab. The chain has TRBV4-1 and TRBJ1-3; 7 positions agree with TRBD1. The CDR3 DNA sequence: TGCGCCAGCAGCTATACCGCCGGGACAGCCACCGACCGACCTGGAAACACCATATATTTT. It codes for CASSYTAGTATDRPGNTIYF.